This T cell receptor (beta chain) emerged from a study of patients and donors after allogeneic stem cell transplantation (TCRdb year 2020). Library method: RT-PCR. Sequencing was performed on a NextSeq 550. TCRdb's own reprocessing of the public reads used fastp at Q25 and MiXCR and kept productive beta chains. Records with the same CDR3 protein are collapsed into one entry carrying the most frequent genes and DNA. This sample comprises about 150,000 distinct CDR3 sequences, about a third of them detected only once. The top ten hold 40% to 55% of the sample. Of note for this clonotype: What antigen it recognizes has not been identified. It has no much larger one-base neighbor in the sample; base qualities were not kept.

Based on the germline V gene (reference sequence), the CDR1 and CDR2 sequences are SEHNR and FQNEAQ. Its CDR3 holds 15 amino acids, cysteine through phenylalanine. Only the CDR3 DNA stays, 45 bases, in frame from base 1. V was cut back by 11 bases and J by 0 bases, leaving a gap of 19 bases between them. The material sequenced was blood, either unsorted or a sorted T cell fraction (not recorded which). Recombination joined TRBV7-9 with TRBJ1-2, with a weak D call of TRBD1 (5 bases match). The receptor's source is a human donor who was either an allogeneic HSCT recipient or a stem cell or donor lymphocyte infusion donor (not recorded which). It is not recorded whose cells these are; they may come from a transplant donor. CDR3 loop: CALLEGHRANYGYTF. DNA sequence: TGTGCCCTATTGGAGGGGCACAGAGCTAACTATGGCTACACCTTC.